This T cell receptor (beta chain) is drawn from a study of Graves' ophthalmopathy and Graves' hyperthyroidism. Study-level background: Specimen type is peripheral blood, obtained at initial diagnosis before any treatment. Findings and caveats of the study: Discrimination between ophthalmopathy and stable hyperthyroidism by a 13-signature model showed 85% to 90% sensitivity and 70% to 82% specificity. Blood was where most expanded thyroid clonotypes above 0.001 frequency also turned up.

RNA transcripts were the source from which TCR beta CDR3 regions were amplified. HTBI-primed RT-PCR formed the first round, and a multiplex PCR formed the second. Each CDR3 protein is one row after TCRdb ran MiXCR on the multiplex PCR reads. The sample contains roughly 700,000 distinct CDR3 sequences, roughly two fifths of which appear only once. The authors diagnosed from clinical symptoms, serum thyroxine, TRAb, thyroid ultrasound and orbital computed tomography. To note about this clonotype: What it binds is unknown.

The length of the CDR3 is 16 residues. Trimming left V 0 bases short and J 0 bases short, with 8 bases between. Germline V CDR1 and CDR2: MNHEY, SVGAGI. The sample consisted of peripheral blood. The rearrangement uses TRBV6-5 and TRBJ1-4; unclear D gene. This TCR was sampled from an adult man with Graves' ophthalmopathy. The CDR3 spells CASSYSFVPTNEKLFF. CDR3 nucleotide sequence: TGTGCCAGCAGTTACTCTTTTGTTCCAACTAATGAAAAACTGTTTTTT.